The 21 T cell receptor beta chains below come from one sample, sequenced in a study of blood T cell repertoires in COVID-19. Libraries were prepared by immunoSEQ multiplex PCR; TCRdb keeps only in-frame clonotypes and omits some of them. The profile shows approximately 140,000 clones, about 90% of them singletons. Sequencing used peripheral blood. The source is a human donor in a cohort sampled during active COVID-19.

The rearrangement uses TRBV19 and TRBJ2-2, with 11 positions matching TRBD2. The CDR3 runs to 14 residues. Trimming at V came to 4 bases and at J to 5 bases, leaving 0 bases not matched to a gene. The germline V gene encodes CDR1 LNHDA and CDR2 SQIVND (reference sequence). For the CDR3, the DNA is TGTGCCAGTAGTACTAGCGGGGGGACCGGGGAGCTGTTTTTT. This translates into CASSTSGGTGELFF.

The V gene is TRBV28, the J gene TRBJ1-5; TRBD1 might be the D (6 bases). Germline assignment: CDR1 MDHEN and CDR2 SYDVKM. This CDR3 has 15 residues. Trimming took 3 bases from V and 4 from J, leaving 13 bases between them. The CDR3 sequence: CASSFPVRGNQPQHF. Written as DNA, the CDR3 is TGTGCCAGCAGTTTCCCCGTCAGGGGTAATCAGCCCCAGCATTTT.

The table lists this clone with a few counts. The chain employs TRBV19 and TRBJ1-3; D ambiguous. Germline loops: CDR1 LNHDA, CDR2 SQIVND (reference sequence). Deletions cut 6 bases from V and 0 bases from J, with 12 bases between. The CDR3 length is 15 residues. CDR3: CASRSAGYSGNTIYF. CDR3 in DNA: TGTGCCAGTAGGTCAGCGGGATACTCTGGAAACACCATATATTTT.

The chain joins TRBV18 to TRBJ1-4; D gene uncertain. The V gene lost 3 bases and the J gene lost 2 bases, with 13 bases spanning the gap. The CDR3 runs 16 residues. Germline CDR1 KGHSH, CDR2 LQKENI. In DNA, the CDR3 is TGTGCCAGCTCACCGTTCACGGCGGCCACTAATGAAAAACTGTTTTTT. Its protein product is CASSPFTAATNEKLFF.

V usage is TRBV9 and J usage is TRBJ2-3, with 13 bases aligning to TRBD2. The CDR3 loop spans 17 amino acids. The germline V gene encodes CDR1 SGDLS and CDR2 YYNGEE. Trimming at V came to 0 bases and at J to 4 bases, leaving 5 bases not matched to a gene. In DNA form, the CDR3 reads TGTGCCAGCAGCGTAGGGACTAGCGGGGGAGTAGCAGATACGCAGTATTTT. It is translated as CASSVGTSGGVADTQYF.

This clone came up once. Written as DNA, the CDR3 is TGTGCCACCAGTGAACCGGACAGGGGGCCAAATCAGCCCCAGCATTTT. Translated, it gives CATSEPDRGPNQPQHF. The V and J genes are TRBV24-1 and TRBJ1-5, with 11 bases identical to TRBD1. This CDR3 comprises 16 residues. V was clipped by 4 bases and J by 4 bases; unmatched bases: 5. Per germline, CDR1 KGHDR and CDR2 SFDVKD.

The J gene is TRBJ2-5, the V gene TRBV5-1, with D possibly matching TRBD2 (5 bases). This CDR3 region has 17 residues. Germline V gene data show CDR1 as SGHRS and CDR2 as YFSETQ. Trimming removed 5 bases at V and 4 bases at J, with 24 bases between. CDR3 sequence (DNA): TGCGCCAGCAGACCCTACCCAGCGAGCAATGAGGGAGAGACCCAGTACTTC. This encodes CASRPYPASNEGETQYF.

The CDR3 loop is CASNPGHQNTEAFF. DNA of the CDR3: TGTGCCAGCAACCCGGGACACCAGAACACTGAAGCTTTCTTT. The V call is TRBV5-5, the J call TRBJ1-1; a possible D gene is TRBD1 (6 bases). V shed 6 bases and J shed 1 base, with 13 bases lying between them. The CDR3 length is 14 residues. The germline gives CDR1 SGHKS, CDR2 YYEKEE (reference sequence).

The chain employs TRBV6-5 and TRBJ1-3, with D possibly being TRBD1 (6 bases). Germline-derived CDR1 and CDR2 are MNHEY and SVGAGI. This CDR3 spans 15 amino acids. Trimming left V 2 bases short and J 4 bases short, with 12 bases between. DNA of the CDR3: TGTGCCAGCAGTTACAAACGGACAGTCGGAAACACCATATATTTT. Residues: CASSYKRTVGNTIYF.

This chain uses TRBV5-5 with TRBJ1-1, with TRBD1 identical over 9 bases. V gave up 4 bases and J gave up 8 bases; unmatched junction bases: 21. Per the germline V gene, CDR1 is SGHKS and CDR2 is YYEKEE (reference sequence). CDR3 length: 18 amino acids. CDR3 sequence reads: CASSRVPGQGMEEGEAFF. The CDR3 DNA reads TGTGCCAGCAGCCGCGTCCCGGGACAGGGTATGGAGGAGGGAGAAGCTTTCTTT.

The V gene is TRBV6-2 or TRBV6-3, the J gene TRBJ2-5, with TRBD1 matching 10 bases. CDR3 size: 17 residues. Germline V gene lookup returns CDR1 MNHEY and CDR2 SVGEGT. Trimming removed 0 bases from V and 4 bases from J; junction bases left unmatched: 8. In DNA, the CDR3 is TGTGCCAGCAGTTACTCGGTCGGACAGGGGGTCGGAGAGACCCAGTACTTC. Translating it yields CASSYSVGQGVGETQYF.

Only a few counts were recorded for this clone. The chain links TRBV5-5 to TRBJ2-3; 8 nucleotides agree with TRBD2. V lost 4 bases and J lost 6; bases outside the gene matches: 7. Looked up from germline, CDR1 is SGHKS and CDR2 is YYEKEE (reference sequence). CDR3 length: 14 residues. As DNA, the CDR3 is TGTGCCAGCAGCCGAGGACTAGCAAGTGATACGCAGTATTTT. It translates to CASSRGLASDTQYF.

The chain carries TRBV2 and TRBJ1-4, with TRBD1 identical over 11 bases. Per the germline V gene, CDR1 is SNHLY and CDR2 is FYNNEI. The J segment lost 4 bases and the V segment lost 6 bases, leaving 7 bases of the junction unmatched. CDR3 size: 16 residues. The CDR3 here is CASRLRTGGGNEKLFF. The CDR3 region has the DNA TGTGCCAGCAGATTGCGGACAGGGGGCGGTAATGAAAAACTGTTTTTT.

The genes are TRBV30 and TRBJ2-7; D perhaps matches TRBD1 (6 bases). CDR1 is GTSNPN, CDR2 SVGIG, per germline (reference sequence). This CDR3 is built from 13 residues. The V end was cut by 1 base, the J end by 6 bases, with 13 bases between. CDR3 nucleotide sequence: TGTGCCTGGAGTGCGAAGGGGGAACGCGAGCAGTACTTC. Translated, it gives CAWSAKGEREQYF.

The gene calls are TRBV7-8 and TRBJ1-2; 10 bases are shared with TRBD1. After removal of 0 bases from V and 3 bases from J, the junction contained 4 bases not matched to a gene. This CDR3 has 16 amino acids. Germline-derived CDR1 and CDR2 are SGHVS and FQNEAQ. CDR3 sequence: CASSLAPGQGYYGYTF. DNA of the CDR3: TGTGCCAGCAGCTTAGCGCCGGGACAGGGGTACTATGGCTACACCTTC. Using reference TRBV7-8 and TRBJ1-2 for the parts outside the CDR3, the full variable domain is GAGVSQSPRYKVAKRGQDVALRCDPISGHVSLFWYQQALGQGPEFLTYFQNEAQLDKSGLPSDRFFAERPEGSVSTLKIQRTQQEDSAVYLCASSLAPGQGYYGYTFGSGTRLTVV.

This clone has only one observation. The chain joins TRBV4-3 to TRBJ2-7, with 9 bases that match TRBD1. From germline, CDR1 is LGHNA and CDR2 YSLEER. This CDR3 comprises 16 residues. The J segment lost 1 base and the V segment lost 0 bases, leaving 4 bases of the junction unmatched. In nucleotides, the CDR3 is TGCGCCAGCAGCCAAGATCCGGGACAGGGATCCTACGAGCAGTACTTC. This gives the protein CASSQDPGQGSYEQYF.

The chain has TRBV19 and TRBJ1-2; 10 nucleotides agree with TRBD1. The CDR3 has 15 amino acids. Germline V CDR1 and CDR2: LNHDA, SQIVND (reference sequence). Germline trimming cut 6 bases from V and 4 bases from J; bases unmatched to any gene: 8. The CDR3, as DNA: TGTGCCAGTAGCTCCGGACAGGGGGGTTCCTATGGCTACACCTTC. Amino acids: CASSSGQGGSYGYTF.

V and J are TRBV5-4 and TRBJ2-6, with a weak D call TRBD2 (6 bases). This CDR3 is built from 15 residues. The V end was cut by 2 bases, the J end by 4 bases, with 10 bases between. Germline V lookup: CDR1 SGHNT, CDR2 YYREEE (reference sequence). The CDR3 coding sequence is TGTGCCAGCAGCTTTGGGGGGAGCGGGGCCAACGTCCTGACTTTC. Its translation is CASSFGGSGANVLTF.

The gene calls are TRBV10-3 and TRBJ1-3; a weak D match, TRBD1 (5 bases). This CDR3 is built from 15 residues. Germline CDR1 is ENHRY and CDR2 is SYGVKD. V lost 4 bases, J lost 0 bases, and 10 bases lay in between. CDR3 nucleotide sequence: TGTGCCATCAGTGTTGGGGCCCACTCTGGAAACACCATATATTTT. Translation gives CAISVGAHSGNTIYF.

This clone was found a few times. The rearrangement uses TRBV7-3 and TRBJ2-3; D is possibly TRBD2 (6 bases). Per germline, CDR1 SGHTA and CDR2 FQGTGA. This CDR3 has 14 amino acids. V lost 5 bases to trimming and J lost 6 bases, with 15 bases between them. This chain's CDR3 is CASSKGLRGDTQYF. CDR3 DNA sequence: TGTGCCAGCAGCAAGGGTCTCCGGGGGGATACGCAGTATTTT.

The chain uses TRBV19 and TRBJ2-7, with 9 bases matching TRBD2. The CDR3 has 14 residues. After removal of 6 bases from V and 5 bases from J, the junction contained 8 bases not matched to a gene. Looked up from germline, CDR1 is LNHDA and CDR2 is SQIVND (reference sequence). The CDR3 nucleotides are TGTGCCAGTAGCCTCGTGGGACTAGCTGACGAGCAGTACTTC. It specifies CASSLVGLADEQYF. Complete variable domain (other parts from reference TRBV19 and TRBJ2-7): DGGITQSPKYLFRKEGQNVTLSCEQNLNHDAMYWYRQDPGQGLRLIYYSQIVNDFQKGDIAEGYSVSREKKESFPLTVTSAQKNPTAFYLCASSLVGLADEQYFGPGTRLTVT.